Below, one T cell receptor (beta chain) is given with its context. The protocol was immunoSEQ multiplex PCR, while the TCRdb copy is restricted to in-frame clones and leaves out a portion. Of 200,000 to 250,000 clones in the sample, 82% are singletons; the top ten hold 3% to 4%. This sample is part of a study of blood T cell repertoires in COVID-19. The CDR3 length is 13 residues. Per germline, CDR1 SGHTA and CDR2 FQGNSA. V was pared by 5 bases and J by 8 bases, with 14 bases between. This TCR derives from a woman in her sixties or seventies who had recovered from COVID-19. The source material was PBMCs or T cells enriched from blood (not recorded which). The chain couples TRBV7-2 to TRBJ2-3, with D perhaps TRBD2 (6 bases). The chain's CDR3 is CASSRDRGGTQYF. CDR3 coding DNA: TGTGCCAGCAGCAGGGATAGGGGAGGTACGCAGTATTTT.